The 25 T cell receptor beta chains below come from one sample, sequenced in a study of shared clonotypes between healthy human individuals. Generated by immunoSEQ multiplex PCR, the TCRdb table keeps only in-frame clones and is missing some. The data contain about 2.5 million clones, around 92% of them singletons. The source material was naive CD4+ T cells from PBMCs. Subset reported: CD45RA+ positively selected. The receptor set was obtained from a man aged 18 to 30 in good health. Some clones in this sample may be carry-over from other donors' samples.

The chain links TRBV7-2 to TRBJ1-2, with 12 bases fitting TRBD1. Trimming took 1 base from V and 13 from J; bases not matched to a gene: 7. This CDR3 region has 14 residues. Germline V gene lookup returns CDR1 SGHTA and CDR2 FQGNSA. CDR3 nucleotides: TGTGCCAGCAGCTTAGGGGACAGGGGGCCGGCGGGCACCTTC. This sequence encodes CASSLGDRGPAGTF.

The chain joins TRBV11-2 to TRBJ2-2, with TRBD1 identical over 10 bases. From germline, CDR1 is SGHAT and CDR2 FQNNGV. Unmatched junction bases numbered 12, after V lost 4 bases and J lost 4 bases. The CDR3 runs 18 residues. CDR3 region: CASSSRRVGTGVTGELFF. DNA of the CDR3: TGTGCCAGCAGCTCCCGTAGGGTAGGGACAGGGGTCACCGGGGAGCTGTTTTTT.

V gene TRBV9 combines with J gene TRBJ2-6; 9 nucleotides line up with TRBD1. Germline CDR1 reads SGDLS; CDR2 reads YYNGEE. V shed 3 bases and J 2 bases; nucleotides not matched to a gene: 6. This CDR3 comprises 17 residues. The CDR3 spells CASSDGTGIPGANVLTF. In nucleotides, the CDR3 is TGTGCCAGCAGCGACGGGACAGGGATTCCTGGGGCCAACGTCCTGACTTTC.

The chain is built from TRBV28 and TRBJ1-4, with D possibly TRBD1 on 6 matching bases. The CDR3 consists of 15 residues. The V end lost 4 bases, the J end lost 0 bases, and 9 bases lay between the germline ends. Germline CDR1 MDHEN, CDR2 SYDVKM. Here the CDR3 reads CASSSKGATNEKLFF. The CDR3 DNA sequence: TGTGCCAGCAGTTCGAAGGGGGCAACTAATGAAAAACTGTTTTTT.

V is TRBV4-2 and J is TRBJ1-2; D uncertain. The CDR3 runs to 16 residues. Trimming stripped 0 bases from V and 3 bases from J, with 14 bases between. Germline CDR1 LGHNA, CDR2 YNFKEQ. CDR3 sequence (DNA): TGTGCCAGCAGCCAAGAACCCGGGAGCTATGACTATGGCTACACCTTC. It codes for CASSQEPGSYDYGYTF.

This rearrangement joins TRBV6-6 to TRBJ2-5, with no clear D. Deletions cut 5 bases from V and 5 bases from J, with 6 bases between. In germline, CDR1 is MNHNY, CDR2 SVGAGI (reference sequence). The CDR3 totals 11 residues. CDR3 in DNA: TGTGCCAGCAGTCTTCGCGAGACCCAGTACTTC. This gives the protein CASSLRETQYF.

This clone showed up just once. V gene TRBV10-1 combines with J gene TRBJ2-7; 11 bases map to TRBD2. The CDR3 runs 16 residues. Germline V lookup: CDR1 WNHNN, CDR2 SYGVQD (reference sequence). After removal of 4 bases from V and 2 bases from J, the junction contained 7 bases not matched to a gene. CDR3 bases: TGCGCCAGCAGTGGGGGGACTAGCGGAGGCCCCTACGAGCAGTACTTC. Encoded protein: CASSGGTSGGPYEQYF.

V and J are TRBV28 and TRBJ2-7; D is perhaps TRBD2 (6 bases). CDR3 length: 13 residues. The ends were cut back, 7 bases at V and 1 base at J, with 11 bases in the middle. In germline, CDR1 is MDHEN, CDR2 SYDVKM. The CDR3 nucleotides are TGTGCCAGCATGGACGGGGGTTCCTACGAGCAGTACTTC. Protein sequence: CASMDGGSYEQYF.

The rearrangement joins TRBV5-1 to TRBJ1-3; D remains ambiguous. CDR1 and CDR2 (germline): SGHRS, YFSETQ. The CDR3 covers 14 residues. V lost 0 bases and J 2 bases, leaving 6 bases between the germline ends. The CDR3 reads CASSLAATGNTIYF. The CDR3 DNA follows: TGCGCCAGCAGCTTGGCGGCTACTGGAAACACCATATATTTT.

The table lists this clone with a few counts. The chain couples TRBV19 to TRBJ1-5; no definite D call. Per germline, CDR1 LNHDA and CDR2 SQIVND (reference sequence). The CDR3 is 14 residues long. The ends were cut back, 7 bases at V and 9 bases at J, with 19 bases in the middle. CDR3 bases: TGTGCCAGTACCGGGGAGGGCCGCCCAGGGCCCCAGCATTTT. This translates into CASTGEGRPGPQHF.

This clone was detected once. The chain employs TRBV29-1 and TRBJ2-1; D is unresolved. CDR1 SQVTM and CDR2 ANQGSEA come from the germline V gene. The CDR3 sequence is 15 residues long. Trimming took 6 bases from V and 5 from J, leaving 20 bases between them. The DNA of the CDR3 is TGCAGCGTCGACCGTAGTCTTTCCCCTAACAATGAGCAGTTCTTC. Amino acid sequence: CSVDRSLSPNNEQFF.

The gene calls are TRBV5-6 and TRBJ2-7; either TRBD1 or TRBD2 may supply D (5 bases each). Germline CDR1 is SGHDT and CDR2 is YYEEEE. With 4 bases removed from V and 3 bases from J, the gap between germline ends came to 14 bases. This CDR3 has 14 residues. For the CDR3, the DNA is TGTGCCAGCAGCACCGCCGGGACCCACTACGAGCAGTACTTC. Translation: CASSTAGTHYEQYF.

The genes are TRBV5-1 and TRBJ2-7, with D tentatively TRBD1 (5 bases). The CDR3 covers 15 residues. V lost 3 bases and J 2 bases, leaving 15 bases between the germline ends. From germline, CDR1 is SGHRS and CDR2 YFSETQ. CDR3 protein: CASSSVVGATYEQYF. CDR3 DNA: TGCGCCAGCAGCTCCGTAGTTGGGGCCACCTACGAGCAGTACTTC.

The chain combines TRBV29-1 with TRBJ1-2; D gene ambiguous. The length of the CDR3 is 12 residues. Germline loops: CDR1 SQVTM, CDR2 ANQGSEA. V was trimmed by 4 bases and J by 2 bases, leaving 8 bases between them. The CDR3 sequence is CSVARANYGYTF. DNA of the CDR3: TGCAGCGTTGCTCGGGCGAACTATGGCTACACCTTC.

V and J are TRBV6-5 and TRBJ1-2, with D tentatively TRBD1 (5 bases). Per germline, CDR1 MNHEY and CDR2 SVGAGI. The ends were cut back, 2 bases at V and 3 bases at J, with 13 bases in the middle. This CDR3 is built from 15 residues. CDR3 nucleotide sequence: TGTGCCAGCAGTTACGGGCGGGGCCGAGACTATGGCTACACCTTC. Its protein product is CASSYGRGRDYGYTF.

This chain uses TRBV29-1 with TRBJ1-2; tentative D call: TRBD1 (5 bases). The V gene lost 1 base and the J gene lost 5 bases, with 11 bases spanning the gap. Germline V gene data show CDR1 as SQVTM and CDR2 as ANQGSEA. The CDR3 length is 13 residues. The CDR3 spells CSVEAQGKYGYTF. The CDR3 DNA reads TGCAGCGTTGAAGCCCAGGGAAAGTATGGCTACACCTTC.

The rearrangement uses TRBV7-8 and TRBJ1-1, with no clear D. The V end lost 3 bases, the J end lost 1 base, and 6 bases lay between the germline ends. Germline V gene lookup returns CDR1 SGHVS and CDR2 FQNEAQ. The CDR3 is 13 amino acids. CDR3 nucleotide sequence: TGTGCCAGCAGCTTTCGGCAGAACACTGAAGCTTTCTTT. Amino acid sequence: CASSFRQNTEAFF.

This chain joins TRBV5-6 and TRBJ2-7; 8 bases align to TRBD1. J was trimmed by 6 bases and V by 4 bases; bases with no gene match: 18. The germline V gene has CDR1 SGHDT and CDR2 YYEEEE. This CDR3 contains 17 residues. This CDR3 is CASSGGTGGYENGEQYF. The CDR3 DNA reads TGTGCCAGCAGCGGGGGGACAGGCGGGTATGAGAACGGCGAGCAGTACTTC. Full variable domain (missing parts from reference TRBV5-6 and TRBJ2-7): DAGVTQSPTHLIKTRGQQVTLRCSPKSGHDTVSWYQQALGQGPQFIFQYYEEEERQRGNFPDRFSGHQFPNYSSELNVNALLLGDSALYLCASSGGTGGYENGEQYFGPGTRLTVT.

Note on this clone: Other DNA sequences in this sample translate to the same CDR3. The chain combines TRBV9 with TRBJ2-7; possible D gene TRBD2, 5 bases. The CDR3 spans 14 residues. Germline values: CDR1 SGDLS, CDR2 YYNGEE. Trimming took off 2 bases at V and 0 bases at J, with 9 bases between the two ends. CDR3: CASSVTGSSYEQYF. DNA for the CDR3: TGTGCCAGCAGCGTTACGGGGAGCTCCTACGAGCAGTACTTC.

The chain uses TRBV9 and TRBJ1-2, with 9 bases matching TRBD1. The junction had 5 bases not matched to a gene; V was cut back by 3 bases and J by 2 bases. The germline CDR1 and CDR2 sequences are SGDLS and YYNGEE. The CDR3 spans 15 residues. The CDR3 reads CASSARDRDNYGYTF. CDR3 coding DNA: TGTGCCAGCAGCGCCCGGGACAGGGACAACTATGGCTACACCTTC.

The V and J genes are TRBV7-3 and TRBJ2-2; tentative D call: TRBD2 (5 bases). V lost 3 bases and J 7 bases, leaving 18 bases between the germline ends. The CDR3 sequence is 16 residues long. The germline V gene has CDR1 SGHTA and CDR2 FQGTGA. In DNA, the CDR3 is TGTGCCAGCAGCTTCCGGGCGGGTCAATTGGGCGGGGAGCTGTTTTTT. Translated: CASSFRAGQLGGELFF.

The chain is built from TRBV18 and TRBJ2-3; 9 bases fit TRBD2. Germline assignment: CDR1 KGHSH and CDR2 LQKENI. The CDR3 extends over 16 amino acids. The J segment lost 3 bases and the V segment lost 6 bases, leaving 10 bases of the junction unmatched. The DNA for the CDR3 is TGTGCCAGCTCGCCCAAAGCGGGAGGCGGTACAGATACGCAGTATTTT. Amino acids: CASSPKAGGGTDTQYF. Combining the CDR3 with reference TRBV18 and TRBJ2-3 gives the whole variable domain NAGVMQNPRHLVRRRGQEARLRCSPMKGHSHVYWYRQLPEEGLKFMVYLQKENIIDESGMPKERFSAEFPKEGPSILRIQQVVRGDSAAYFCASSPKAGGGTDTQYFGPGTRLTVL.

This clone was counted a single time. The CDR3 sequence is CASSYRTSGNEQYF. The CDR3 nucleotides read TGTGCCAGCAGTTACCGGACTAGCGGGAACGAGCAGTACTTC. This chain links TRBV27 with TRBJ2-7, with TRBD2 identical over 12 bases. CDR3 size: 14 residues. CDR1 and CDR2 from the germline V gene are MNHEY and SMNVEV (reference sequence). Trimming at V came to 4 bases and at J to 5 bases, leaving 3 bases not matched to a gene.

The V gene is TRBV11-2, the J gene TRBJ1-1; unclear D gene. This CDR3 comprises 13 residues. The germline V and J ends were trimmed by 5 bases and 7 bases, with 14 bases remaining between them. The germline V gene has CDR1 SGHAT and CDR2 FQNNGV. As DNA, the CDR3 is TGTGCCAGCAGCCAAATAAGGGAGGGTGAAGCTTTCTTT. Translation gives CASSQIREGEAFF.

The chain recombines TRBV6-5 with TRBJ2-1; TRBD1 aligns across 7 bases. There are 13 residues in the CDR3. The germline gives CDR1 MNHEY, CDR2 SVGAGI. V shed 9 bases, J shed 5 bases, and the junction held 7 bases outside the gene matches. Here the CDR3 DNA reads TGTGCCAGTCGCAGGGGGTCAAACAATGAGCAGTTCTTC. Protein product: CASRRGSNNEQFF.